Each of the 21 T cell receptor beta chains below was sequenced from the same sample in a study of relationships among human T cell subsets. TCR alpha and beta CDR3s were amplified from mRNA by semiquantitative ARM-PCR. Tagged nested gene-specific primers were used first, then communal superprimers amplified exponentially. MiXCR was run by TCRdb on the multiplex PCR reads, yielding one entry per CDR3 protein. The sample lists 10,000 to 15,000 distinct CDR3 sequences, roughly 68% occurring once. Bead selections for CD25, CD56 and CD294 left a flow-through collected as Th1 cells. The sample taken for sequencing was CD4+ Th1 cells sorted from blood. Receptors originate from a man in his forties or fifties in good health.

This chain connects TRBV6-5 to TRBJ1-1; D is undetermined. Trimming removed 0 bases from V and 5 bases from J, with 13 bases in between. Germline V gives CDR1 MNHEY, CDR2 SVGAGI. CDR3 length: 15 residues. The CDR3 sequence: CASSYSGGRGTEAFF. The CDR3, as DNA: TGTGCCAGCAGTTACTCTGGAGGAAGAGGGACTGAAGCTTTCTTT.

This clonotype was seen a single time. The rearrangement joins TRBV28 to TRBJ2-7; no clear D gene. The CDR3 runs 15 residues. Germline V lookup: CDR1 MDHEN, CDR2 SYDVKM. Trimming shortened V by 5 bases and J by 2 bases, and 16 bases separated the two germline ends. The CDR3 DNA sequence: TGTGCCAGCAGTCCCCAGGTCAGTTTCGCCTACGAGCAGTACTTC. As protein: CASSPQVSFAYEQYF.

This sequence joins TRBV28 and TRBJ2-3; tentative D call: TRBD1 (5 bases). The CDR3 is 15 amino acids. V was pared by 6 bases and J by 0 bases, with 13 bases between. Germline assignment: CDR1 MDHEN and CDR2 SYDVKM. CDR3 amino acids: CASRTAPGSTDTQYF. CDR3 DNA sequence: TGTGCCAGCAGAACCGCCCCAGGGAGCACAGATACGCAGTATTTT.

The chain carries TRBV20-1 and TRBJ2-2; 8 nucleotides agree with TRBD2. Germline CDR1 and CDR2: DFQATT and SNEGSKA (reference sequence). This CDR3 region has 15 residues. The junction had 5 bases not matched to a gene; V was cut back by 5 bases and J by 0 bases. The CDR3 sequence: CSAHRAGANTGELFF. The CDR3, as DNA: TGCAGTGCTCACCGAGCGGGGGCGAACACCGGGGAGCTGTTTTTT.

The CDR3 region is CASSSAQPTNEKLFF. The CDR3 coding sequence is TGCGCCAGCAGCTCTGCCCAGCCGACTAATGAAAAACTGTTTTTT. The chain combines TRBV5-1 with TRBJ1-4; D is uncertain. The CDR3 is made up of 15 amino acids. Trimming removed 3 bases from V and 2 bases from J, with 11 bases in between. The V gene's germline CDR1 is SGHRS and CDR2 YFSETQ.

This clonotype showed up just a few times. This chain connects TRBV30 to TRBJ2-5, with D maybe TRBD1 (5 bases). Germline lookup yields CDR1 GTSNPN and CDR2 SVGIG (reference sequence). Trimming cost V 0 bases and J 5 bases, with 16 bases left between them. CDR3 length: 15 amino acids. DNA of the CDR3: TGTGCCTGGAGTGTGCGAAGGGGCACCGGCGAGACCCAGTACTTC. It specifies CAWSVRRGTGETQYF.

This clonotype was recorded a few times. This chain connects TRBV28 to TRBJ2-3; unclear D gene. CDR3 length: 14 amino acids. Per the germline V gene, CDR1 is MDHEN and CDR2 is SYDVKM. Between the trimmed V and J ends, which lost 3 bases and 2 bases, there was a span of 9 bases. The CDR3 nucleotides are TGTGCCAGCAGTTTCGGCAGCCCCACAGATACGCAGTATTTT. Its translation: CASSFGSPTDTQYF.

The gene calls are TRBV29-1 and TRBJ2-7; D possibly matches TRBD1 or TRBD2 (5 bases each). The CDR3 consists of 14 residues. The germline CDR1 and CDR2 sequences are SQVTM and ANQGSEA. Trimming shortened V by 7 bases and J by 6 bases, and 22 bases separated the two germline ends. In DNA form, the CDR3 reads TGCAGCGCCCAAAGCGTACGGGGACCTAGCGAGCAGTACTTC. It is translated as CSAQSVRGPSEQYF.

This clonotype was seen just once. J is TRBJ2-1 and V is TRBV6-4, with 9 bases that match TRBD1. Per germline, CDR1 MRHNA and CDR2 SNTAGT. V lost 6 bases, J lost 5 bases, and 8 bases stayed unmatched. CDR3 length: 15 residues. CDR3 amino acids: CASSLTGGEDNEQFF. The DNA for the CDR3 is TGTGCCAGCAGCCTGACAGGGGGGGAGGACAATGAGCAGTTCTTC.

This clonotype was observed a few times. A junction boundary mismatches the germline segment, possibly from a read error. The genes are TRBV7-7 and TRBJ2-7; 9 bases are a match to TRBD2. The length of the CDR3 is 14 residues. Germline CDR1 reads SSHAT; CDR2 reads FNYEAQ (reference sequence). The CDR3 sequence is CASSLGSGSYEQYF. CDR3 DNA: TGTGCTAGCAGCTTAGGTAGCGGGAGCTACGAGCAGTACTTC.

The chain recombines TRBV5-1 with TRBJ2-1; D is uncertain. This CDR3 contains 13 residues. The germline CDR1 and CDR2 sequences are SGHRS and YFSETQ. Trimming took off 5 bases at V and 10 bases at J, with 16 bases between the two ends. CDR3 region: CASSLGLQQEQFF. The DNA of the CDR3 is TGCGCCAGCAGTCTTGGGTTGCAGCAAGAGCAGTTCTTC.

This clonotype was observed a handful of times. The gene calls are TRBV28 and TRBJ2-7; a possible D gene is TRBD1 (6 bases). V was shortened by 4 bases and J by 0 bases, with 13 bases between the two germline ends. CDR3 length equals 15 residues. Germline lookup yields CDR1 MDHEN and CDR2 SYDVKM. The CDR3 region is CASSSRGQPSYEQYF. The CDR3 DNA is TGTGCCAGCAGTTCTCGAGGACAGCCCTCCTACGAGCAGTACTTC.

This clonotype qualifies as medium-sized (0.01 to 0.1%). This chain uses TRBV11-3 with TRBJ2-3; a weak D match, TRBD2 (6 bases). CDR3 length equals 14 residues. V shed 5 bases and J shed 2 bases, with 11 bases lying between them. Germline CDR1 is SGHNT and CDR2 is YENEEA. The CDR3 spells CASSKGLSTDTQYF. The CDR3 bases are TGTGCCAGCAGCAAGGGACTTTCCACAGATACGCAGTATTTT.

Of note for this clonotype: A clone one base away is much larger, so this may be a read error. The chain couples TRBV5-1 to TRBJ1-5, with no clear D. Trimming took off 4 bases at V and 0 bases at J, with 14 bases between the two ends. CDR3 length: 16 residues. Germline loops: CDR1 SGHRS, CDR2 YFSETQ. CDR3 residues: CASSPGRGDSNQPQHF. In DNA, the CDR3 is TGCGCCAGCAGCCCCGGACGCGGCGATAGCAATCAGCCCCAGCATTTT. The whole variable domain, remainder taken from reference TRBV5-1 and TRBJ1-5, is KAGVTQTPRYLIKTRGQQVTLSCSPISGHRSVSWYQQTPGQGLQFLFEYFSETQRNKGNFPGRFSGRQFSNSRSEMNVSTLELGDSALYLCASSPGRGDSNQPQHFGDGTRLSIL.

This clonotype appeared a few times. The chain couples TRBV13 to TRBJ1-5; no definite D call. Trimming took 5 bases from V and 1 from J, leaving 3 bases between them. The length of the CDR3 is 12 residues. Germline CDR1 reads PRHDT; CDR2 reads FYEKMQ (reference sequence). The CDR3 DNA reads TGTGCCAGCAGCCAAAGCAATCAGCCCCAGCATTTT. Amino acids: CASSQSNQPQHF.

The CDR3 sequence is CASRLGLATDTQYF. Written as DNA, the CDR3 is TGTGCCAGCAGACTGGGACTAGCGACAGATACGCAGTATTTT. The genes are TRBV6-5 and TRBJ2-3, with 10 bases identical to TRBD2. Germline V gene sequence: CDR1 MNHEY, CDR2 SVGAGI. This CDR3 is 14 amino acids long. Unmatched junction bases numbered 3, after V lost 6 bases and J lost 3 bases.

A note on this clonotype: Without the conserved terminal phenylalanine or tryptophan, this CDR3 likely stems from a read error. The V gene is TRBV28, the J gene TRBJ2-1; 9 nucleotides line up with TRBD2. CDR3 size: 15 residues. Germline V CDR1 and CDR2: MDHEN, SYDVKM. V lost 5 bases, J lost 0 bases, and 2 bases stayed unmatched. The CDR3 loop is CASSRLAASYNEQFV. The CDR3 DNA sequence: TGTGCCAGCAGTCGACTAGCGGCCTCCTACAATGAGCAGTTCGTC.

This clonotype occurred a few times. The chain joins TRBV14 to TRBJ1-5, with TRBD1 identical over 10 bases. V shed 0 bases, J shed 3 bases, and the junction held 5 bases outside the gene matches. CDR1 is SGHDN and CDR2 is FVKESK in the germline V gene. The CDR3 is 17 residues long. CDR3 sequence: CASSQEDRGQDNQPQHF. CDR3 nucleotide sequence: TGTGCCAGCAGCCAAGAAGACAGGGGGCAGGACAATCAGCCCCAGCATTTT. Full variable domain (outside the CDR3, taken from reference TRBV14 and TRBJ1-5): EAGVTQFPSHSVIEKGQTVTLRCDPISGHDNLYWYRRVMGKEIKFLLHFVKESKQDESGMPNNRFLAERTGGTYSTLKVQPAELEDSGVYFCASSQEDRGQDNQPQHFGDGTRLSIL.

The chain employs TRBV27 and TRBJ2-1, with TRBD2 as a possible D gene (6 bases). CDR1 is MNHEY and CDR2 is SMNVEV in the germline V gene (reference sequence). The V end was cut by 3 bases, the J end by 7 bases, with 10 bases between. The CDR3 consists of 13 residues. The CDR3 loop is CASSLEGKNEQFF. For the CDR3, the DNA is TGTGCCAGCAGTTTGGAGGGTAAGAATGAGCAGTTCTTC.

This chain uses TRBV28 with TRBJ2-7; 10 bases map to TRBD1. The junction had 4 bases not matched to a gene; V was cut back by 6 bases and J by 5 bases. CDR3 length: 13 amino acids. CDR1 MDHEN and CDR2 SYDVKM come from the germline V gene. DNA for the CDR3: TGTGCCAGCAGCCACGACAGGGGGCACGAGCAGTACTTC. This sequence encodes CASSHDRGHEQYF.

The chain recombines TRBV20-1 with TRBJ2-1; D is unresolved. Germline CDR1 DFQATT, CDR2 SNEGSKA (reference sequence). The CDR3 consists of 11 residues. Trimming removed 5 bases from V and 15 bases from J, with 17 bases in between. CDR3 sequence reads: CSASSALIRFF. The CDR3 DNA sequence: TGCAGTGCTTCAAGCGCACTAATTAGGTTCTTC.